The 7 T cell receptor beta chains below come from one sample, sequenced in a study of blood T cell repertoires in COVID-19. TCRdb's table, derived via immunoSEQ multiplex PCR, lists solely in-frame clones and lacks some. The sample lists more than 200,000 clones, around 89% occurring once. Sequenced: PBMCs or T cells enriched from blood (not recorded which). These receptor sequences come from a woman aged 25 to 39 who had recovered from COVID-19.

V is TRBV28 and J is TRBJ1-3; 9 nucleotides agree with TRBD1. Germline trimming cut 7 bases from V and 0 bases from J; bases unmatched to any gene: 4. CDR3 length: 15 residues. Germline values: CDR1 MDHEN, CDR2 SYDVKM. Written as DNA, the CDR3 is TGTGCCAGCACTGACAGGGGGGCCTCTGGAAACACCATATATTTT. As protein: CASTDRGASGNTIYF.

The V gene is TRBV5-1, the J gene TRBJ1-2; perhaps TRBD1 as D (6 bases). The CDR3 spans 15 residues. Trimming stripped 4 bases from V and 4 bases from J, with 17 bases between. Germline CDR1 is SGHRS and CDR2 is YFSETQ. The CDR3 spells CASSPGGLTLYGYTF. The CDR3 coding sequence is TGCGCCAGCAGCCCGGGGGGGCTAACTCTCTATGGCTACACCTTC.

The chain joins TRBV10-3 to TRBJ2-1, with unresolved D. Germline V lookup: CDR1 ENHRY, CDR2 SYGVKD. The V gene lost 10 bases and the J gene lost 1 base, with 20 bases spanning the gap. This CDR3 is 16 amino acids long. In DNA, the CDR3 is TGTGCCACCTCAATAAGTAGCCTACTATCCTACAATGAGCAGTTCTTC. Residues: CATSISSLLSYNEQFF.

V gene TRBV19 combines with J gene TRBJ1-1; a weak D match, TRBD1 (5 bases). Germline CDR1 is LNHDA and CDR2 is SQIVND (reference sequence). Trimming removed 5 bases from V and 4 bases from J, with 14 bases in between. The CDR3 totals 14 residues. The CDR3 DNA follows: TGTGCCAGTAGTGGGGGGTACGGGGGCACTGAAGCTTTCTTT. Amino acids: CASSGGYGGTEAFF.

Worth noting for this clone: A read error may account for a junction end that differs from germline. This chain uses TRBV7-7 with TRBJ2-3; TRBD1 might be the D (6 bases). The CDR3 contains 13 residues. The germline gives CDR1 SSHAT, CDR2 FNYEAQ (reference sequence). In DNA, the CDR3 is TGTGCTAGCAGCTCTCGGACCTCAGGGGCGCAGTATTTT. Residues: CASSSRTSGAQYF.

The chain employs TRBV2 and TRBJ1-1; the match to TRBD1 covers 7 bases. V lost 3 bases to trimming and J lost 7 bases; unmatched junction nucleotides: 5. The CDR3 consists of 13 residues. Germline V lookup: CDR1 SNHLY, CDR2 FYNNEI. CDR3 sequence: CASSDQGVIEAFF. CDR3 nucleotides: TGTGCCAGCAGTGATCAGGGGGTTATTGAAGCTTTCTTT.

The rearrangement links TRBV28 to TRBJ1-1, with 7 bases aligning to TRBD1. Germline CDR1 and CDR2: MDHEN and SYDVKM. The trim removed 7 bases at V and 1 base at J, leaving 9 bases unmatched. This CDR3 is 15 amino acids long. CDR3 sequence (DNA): TGTGCCAGCAACTCCCTACCAGGGGGGAACACTGAAGCTTTCTTT. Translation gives CASNSLPGGNTEAFF.